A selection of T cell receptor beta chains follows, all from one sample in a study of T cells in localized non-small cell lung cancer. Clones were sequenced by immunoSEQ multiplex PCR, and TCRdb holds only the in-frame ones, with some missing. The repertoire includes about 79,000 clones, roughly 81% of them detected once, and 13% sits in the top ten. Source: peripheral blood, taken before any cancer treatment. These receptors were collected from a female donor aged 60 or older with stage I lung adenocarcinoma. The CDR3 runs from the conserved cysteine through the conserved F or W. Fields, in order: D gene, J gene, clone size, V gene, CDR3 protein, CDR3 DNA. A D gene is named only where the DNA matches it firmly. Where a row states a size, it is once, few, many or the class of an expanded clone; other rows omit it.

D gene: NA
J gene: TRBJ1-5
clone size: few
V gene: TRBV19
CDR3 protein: CASRTGQYNQPQHF
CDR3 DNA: TGTGCCAGTAGAACAGGACAGTACAATCAGCCCCAGCATTTT

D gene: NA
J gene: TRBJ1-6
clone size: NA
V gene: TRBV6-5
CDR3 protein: CASSREGSSPLHF
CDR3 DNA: TGTGCCAGCAGCCGAGAGGGAAGCTCACCCCTCCACTTT

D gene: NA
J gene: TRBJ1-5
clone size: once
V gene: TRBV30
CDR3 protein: CAWRPGLNQPQHF
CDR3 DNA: TGTGCCTGGAGGCCGGGCCTCAATCAGCCCCAGCATTTT

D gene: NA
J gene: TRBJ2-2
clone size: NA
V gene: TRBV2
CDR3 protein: CASSEAPLRELFF
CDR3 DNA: TGTGCCAGCAGTGAAGCCCCGCTCCGAGAGCTGTTTTTT

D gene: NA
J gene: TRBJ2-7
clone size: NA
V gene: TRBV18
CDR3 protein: CASSPRSRGSSYEQYF
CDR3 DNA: TGTGCCAGCTCACCACGATCCCGGGGGAGCTCCTACGAGCAGTACTTC

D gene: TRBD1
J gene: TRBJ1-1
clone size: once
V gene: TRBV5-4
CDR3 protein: CASSLRTGNTEAFF
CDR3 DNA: TGTGCCAGCAGCCTACGGACAGGGAACACTGAAGCTTTCTTT

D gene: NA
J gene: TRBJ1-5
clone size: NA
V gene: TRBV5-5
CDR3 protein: CASSLGLAGNQPQHF
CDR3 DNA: TGTGCCAGCAGCCTGGGGCTGGCAGGCAATCAGCCCCAGCATTTT

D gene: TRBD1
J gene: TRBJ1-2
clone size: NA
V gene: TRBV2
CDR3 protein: CASSDGQGYGYTF
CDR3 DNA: TGTGCCAGCAGTGATGGACAGGGCTATGGCTACACCTTC

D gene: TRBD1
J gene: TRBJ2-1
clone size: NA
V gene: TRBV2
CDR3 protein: CASSQGAGDNEQFF
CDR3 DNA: TGTGCCAGCAGCCAGGGGGCAGGGGACAATGAGCAGTTCTTC

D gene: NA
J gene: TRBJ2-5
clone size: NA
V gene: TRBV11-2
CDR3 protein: CASSREGLPPPETQYF
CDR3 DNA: TGTGCCAGCAGCCGAGAGGGTCTCCCTCCGCCAGAGACCCAGTACTTC

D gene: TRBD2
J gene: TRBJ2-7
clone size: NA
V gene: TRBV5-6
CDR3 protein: CASSLSLAGVLSEQYF
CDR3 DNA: TGTGCCAGCAGCTTGTCACTAGCGGGAGTACTCTCCGAGCAGTACTTC

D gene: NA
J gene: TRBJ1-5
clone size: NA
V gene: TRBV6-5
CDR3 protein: CASSAGDQPQHF
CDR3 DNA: TGTGCCAGCAGTGCCGGGGATCAGCCCCAGCATTTT

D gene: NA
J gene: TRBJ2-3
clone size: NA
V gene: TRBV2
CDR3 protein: CASSQVTDTQYF
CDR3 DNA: TGTGCCAGCAGCCAGGTCACAGATACGCAGTATTTT

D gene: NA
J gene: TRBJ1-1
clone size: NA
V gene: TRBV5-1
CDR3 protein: CASSSHQGLDTEAFF
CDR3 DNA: TGCGCCAGCAGCTCCCACCAGGGATTAGACACTGAAGCTTTCTTT

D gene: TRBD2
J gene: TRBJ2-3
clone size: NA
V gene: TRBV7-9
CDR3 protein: CASSPGLAGISDTQYF
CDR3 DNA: TGTGCCAGCAGCCCTGGGCTAGCGGGAATTTCAGATACGCAGTATTTT

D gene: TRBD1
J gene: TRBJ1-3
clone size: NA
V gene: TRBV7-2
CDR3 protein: CASSQTGGPVSTIYF
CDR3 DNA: TGTGCCAGCAGTCAAACAGGGGGCCCCGTATCCACCATATATTTT

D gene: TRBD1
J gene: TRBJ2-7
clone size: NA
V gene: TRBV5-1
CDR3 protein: CASSFEDRGLNEQYF
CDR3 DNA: TGCGCCAGCAGCTTCGAGGACAGGGGGCTGAACGAGCAGTACTTC

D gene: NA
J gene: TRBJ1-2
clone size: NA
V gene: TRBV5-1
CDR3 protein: CASSLSLGVDGYTF
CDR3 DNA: TGCGCCAGCAGCTTGTCCCTTGGGGTCGATGGCTACACCTTC

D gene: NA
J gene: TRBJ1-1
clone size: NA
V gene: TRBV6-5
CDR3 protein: CASSTWDEAFF
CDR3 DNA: TGTGCCAGCAGTACGTGGGATGAAGCTTTCTTT

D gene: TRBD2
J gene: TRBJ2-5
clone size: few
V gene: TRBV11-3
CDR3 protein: CASSPGLAGETQYF
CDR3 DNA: TGTGCCAGCAGCCCGGGACTAGCGGGAGAGACCCAGTACTTC

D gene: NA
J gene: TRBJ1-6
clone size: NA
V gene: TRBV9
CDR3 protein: CASSVEGRNSPLHF
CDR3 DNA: TGTGCCAGCAGCGTAGAGGGTCGCAATTCACCCCTCCACTTT

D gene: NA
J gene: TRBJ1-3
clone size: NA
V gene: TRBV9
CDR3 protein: CASSVAENSGNTIYF
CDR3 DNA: TGTGCCAGCAGCGTAGCGGAGAACTCTGGAAACACCATATATTTT

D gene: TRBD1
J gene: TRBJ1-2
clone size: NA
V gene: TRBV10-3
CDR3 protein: CASRDRLSNYGYTF
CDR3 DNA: TGTGCCAGCCGGGACAGACTGTCCAACTATGGCTACACCTTC

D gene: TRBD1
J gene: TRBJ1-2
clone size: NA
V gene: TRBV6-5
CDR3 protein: CASSYLTGASNYGYTF
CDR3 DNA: TGTGCCAGCAGTTATCTGACAGGGGCATCTAACTATGGCTACACCTTC

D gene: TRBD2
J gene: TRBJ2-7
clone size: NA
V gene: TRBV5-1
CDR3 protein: CASSLTSGRRRYEQYF
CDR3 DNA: TGCGCCAGCAGCCTGACTAGCGGGAGAAGGCGGTACGAGCAGTACTTC

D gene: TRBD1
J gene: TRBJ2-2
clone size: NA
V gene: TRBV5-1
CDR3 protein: CASSFPGGLTGELFF
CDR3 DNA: TGCGCCAGCAGCTTCCCAGGGGGCTTGACCGGGGAGCTGTTTTTT

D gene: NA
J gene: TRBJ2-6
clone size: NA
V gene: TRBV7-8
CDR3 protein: CASSWRAGIGANVLTF
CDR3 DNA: TGTGCCAGCAGCTGGCGGGCGGGGATTGGGGCCAACGTCCTGACTTTC

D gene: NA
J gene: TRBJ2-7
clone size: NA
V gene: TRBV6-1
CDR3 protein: CASSPDFYSYEQYF
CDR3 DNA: TGTGCCAGCAGCCCAGATTTCTACTCCTACGAGCAGTACTTC

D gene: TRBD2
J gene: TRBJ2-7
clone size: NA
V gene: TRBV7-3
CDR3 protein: CASSLGKTSGRPRYQF
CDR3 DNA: TGTGCCAGCAGCTTAGGAAAGACTAGCGGGAGGCCCAGATATCAATTC

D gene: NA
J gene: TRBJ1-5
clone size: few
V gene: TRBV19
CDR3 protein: CASSIGRDQPQHF
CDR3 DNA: TGTGCCAGTAGTATAGGTAGAGATCAGCCCCAGCATTTT

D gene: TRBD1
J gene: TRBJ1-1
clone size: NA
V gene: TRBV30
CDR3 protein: CAYLGQVNTEAFF
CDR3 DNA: TGTGCCTACCTGGGACAGGTGAACACTGAAGCTTTCTTT

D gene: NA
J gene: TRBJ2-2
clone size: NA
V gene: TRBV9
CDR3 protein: CASSAEGLNTGELFF
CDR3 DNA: TGTGCCAGCAGCGCCGAGGGATTAAACACCGGGGAGCTGTTTTTT

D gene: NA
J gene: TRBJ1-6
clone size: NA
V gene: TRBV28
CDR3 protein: CASTREDAGSPLHF
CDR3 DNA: TGTGCCAGCACTAGAGAGGACGCTGGCTCACCCCTCCACTTT

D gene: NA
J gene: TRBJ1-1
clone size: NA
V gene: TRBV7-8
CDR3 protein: CATFSQTGQLNTEAFF
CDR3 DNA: TGTGCCACTTTTTCACAAACTGGACAGCTGAACACTGAAGCTTTCTTT

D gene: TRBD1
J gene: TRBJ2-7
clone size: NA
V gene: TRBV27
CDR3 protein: CASSSGTGGYEQYF
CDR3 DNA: TGTGCCAGCAGTTCGGGGACAGGGGGCTACGAGCAGTACTTC

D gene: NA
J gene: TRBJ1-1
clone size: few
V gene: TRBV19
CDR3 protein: CASSISRQNTEAFF
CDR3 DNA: TGTGCCAGTAGTATCTCCAGGCAGAACACTGAAGCTTTCTTT

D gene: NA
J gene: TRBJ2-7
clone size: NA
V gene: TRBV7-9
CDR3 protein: CASSLMEGFAYEQYF
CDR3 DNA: TGTGCCAGCAGCTTAATGGAGGGTTTTGCCTACGAGCAGTACTTC

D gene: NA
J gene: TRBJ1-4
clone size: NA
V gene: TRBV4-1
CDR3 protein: CASSQDPGQGKKLFF
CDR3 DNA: TGCGCCAGCAGCCAAGACCCCGGGCAGGGGAAAAAACTGTTTTTT

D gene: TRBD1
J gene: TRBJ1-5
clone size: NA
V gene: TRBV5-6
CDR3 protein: CASSPQGRQPQHF
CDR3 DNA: TGTGCCAGCAGCCCACAGGGGCGGCAGCCCCAGCATTTT

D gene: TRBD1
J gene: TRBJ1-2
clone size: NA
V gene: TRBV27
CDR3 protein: CASSALGTGVVGGYTF
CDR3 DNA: TGTGCCAGCAGTGCCCTCGGGACAGGGGTGGTTGGTGGCTACACCTTC

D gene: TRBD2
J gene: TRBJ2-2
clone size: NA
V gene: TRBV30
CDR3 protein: CAWTPQGLAGGGNTGELFF
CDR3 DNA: TGTGCCTGGACCCCCCAGGGGCTAGCGGGAGGCGGGAACACCGGGGAGCTGTTTTTT